The present T cell receptor beta chain was sequenced within a study of T-cell reconstitution after alpha-beta-depleted transplantation in children. Unique molecular identifiers were built into the TCRbeta library. From the PCR reads, TCRdb called clonotypes with MiXCR, one entry per CDR3 protein. The table records 200,000 to 250,000 distinct CDR3 sequences, approximately 10% of them present only once. The CDR3 totals 14 residues. The germline V and J ends were trimmed by 6 bases and 4 bases, with 15 bases remaining between them. The germline V gene has CDR1 LGHDT and CDR2 YNNKEL (reference sequence).

The chain is built from TRBV3-1 and TRBJ1-1; maybe TRBD1 (6 bases). The sequencing here drew on PBMCs from the stem cell graft donor, taken from the stem cell graft. The sequence was obtained from a human donor who donated a stem cell graft to a child with acute lymphoblastic leukemia. CDR3 sequence (DNA): TGTGCCAGCAGGTCAATGCCAGGGGTCACTGAAGCTTTCTTT. Translating it yields CASRSMPGVTEAFF. The variable domain in full, with the rest retrieved from reference TRBV3-1 and TRBJ1-1, is DTAVSQTPKYLVTQMGNDKSIKCEQNLGHDTMYWYKQDSKKFLKIMFSYNNKELIINETVPNRFSPKSPDKAHLNLHINSLELGDSAVYFCASRSMPGVTEAFFGQGTRLTVV.